This TCR beta chain was sequenced in a study of blood T cell repertoires in COVID-19. In the study overall: Donors in the United States, Italy and Spain gave samples during acute or convalescent COVID-19.

Trimming cost V 5 bases and J 5 bases, with 12 bases left between them. Germline CDR1 is GTSNPN and CDR2 is SVGIG (reference sequence). CDR3 length equals 13 residues. Using immunoSEQ multiplex PCR, the repertoire was profiled, and TCRdb retains in-frame clones only, with some absent. The table lists about 56,000 clones, 70% to 90% of them singletons. The V gene is TRBV30, the J gene TRBJ1-4, with D tentatively TRBD1 (6 bases). Sequencing input: peripheral blood. This clonotype was sampled from a human donor in a cohort sampled during active COVID-19. The CDR3 sequence: CAWGTGLNEKLFF. The CDR3 DNA reads as TGTGCCTGGGGTACAGGGTTGAATGAAAAACTGTTTTTT.